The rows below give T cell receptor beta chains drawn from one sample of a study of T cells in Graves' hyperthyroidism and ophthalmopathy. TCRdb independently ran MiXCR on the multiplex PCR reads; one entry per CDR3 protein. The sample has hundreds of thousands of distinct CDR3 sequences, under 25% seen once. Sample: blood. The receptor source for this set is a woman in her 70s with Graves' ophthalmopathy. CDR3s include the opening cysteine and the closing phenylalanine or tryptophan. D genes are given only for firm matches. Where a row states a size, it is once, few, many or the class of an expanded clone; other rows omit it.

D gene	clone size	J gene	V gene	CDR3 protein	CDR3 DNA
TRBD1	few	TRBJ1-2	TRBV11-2	CASSALQGAGGYTF	TGTGCCAGCAGCGCCCTACAGGGGGCGGGAGGCTACACCTTC
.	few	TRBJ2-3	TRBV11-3	CASSDFTTDTQYF	TGTGCCAGCTCAGACTTCACCACAGATACGCAGTATTTT
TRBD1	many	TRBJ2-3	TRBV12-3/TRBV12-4	CASSLGTGVSDTQYF	TGTGCCAGCAGTCTTGGGACAGGGGTTTCAGATACGCAGTATTTT
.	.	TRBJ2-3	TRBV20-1	CSAGVQGPSTDTQYF	TGCAGTGCTGGGGTACAGGGACCTAGCACAGATACGCAGTATTTT
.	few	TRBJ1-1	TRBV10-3	CAISSMNTEAFF	TGTGCCATCAGTAGCATGAACACTGAAGCTTTCTTT
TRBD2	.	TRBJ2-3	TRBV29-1	CSVTLAGLSTDTQYF	TGCAGCGTTACTCTAGCGGGATTATCGACAGATACGCAGTATTTT
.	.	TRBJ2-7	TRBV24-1	CATRDPTYEQYF	TGTGCCACCAGAGACCCTACCTACGAGCAGTACTTC
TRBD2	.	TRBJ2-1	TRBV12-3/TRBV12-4	CASRDGLAGDNEQFF	TGTGCCAGCAGGGATGGGCTAGCGGGAGACAATGAGCAGTTCTTC
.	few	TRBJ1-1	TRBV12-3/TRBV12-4	CASLSGGARTEAFF	TGTGCCAGCTTATCGGGGGGGGCGCGAACTGAAGCTTTCTTT
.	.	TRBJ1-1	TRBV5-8	CASSLDGGEAFF	TGTGCCAGCAGCTTGGATGGGGGGGAAGCTTTCTTT
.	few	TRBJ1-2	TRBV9	CASHGGGYTF	TGTGCCAGCCATGGGGGAGGCTACACCTTC
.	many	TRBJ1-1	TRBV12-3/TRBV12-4	CASSQLGYTEAFF	TGTGCCAGCAGTCAATTAGGGTACACTGAAGCTTTCTTT
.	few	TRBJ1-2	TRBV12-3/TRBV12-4	CASTSPGMGNYGYTF	TGTGCCAGCACCTCCCCAGGGATGGGGAACTATGGCTACACCTTC
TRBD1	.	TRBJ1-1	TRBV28	CASSLEPGAGGSFTEAFF	TGTGCCAGCAGTTTGGAGCCGGGGGCAGGGGGAAGTTTCACTGAAGCTTTCTTT
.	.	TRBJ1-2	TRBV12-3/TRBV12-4	CASSLGGGTPYGYTF	TGTGCCAGCAGTTTAGGTGGGGGGACACCGTATGGCTACACCTTC
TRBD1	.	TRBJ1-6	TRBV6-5	CASSYDRVSPLHF	TGTGCCAGCAGTTACGACAGGGTCTCACCCCTCCACTTT
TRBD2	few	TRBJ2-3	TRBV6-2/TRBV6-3	CASSRGTSGFPDTQYF	TGTGCCAGCAGTAGAGGGACTAGCGGGTTTCCGGATACGCAGTATTTT
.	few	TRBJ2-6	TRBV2	CAIKQGSGANVLTF	TGTGCCATCAAACAGGGTTCCGGGGCCAACGTCCTGACTTTC
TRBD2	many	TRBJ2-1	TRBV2	CASSEPSGTMNEQFF	TGTGCCAGCAGTGAACCTAGCGGGACTATGAATGAGCAGTTCTTC
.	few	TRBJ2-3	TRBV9	CASSPGGRDYTDTQYF	TGTGCCAGCAGCCCCGGGGGGCGGGACTACACAGATACGCAGTATTTT
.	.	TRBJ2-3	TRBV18	CASSRGATEDTQYF	TGTGCCAGCTCTCGGGGGGCGACAGAGGATACGCAGTATTTT
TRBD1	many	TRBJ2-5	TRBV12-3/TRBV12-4	CASSRQGLGETQYF	TGTGCCAGCAGTCGACAGGGTCTCGGGGAGACCCAGTACTTC
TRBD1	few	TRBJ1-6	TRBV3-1	CASSSGTENSPLHF	TGTGCCAGCAGCTCCGGGACAGAGAATTCACCCCTCCACTTT
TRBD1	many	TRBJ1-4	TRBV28	CASSPGTDEKLFF	TGTGCCAGCAGTCCCGGGACAGACGAAAAACTGTTTTTT
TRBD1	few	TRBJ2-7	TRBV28	CASTGGPSYEQYF	TGTGCCAGCACAGGGGGCCCCTCCTACGAGCAGTACTTC
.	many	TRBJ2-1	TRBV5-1	CASSLGLTYNEQFF	TGCGCCAGCAGCCTCGGACTTACCTACAATGAGCAGTTCTTC